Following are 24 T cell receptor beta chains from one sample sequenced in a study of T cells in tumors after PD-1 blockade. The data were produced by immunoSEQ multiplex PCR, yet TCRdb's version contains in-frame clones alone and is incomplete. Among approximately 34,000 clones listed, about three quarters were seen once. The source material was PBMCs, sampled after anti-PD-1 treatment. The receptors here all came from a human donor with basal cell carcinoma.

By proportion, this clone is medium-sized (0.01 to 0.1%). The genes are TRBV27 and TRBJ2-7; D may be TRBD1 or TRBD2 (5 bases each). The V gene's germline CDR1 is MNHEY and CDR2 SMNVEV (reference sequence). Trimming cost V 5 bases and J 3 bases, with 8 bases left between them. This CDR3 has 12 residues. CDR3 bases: TGTGCCAGCAGTGGGGGTAACTACGAGCAGTACTTC. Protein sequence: CASSGGNYEQYF.

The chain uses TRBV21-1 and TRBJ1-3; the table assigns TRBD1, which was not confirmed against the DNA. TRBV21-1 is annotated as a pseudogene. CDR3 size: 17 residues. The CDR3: CASSKATGGSSGNTIYF. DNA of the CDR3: TGTGCCAGCAGCAAAGCCACAGGGGGCAGTTCTGGAAACACCATATATTTT.

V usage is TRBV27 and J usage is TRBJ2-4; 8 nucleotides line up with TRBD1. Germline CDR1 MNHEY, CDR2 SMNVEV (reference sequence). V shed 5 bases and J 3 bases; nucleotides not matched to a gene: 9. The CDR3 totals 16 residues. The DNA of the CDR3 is TGTGCCAGCAGTACACCCCTCACAGGGGGCAAAAACATTCAGTACTTC. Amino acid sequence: CASSTPLTGGKNIQYF.

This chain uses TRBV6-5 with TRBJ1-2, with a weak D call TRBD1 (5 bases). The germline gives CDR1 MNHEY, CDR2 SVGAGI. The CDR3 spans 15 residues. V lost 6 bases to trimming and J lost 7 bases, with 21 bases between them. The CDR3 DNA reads TGTGCCAGCAGACGAGAGCAGGGCTCGGCGGGTGGCTACACCTTC. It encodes CASRREQGSAGGYTF.

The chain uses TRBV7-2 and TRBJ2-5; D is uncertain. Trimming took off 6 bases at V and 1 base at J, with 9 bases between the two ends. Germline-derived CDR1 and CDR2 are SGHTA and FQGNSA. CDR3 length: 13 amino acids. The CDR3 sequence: CASSTMVQETQYF. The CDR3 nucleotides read TGTGCCAGCAGTACGATGGTCCAAGAGACCCAGTACTTC.

In DNA, the CDR3 is TGTGCCAGTAGTCCCGCGGGAGGGCCCGGGGAGCTGTTTTTT. Protein: CASSPAGGPGELFF. This chain connects TRBV19 to TRBJ2-2; the match to TRBD2 covers 9 bases. The CDR3 has 14 amino acids. Trimming at V came to 5 bases and at J to 6 bases, leaving 4 bases not matched to a gene. CDR1 is LNHDA and CDR2 is SQIVND in the germline V gene (reference sequence).

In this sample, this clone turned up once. Here the CDR3 DNA reads TGTGCCAGCAGGGCAGGGTTCCCAGATACGCAGTATTTT. Translation gives CASRAGFPDTQYF. The J gene is TRBJ2-3, the V gene TRBV12-3 or TRBV12-4, with a tentative D call TRBD1 (5 bases). This CDR3 has 13 residues. V was trimmed by 6 bases and J by 4 bases, leaving 11 bases between them.

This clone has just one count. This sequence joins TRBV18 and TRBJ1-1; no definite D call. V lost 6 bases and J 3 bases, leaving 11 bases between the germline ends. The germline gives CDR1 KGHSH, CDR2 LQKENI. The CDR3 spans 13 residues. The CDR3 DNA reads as TGTGCCAGCTCCCCGGCTGGGTACACTGAAGCTTTCTTT. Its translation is CASSPAGYTEAFF.

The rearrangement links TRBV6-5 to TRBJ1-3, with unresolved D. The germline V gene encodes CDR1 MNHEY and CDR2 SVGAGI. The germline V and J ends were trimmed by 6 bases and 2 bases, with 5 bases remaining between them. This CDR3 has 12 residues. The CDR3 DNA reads TGTGCCAGCAGCCGGACTGGAAACACCATATATTTT. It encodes CASSRTGNTIYF.

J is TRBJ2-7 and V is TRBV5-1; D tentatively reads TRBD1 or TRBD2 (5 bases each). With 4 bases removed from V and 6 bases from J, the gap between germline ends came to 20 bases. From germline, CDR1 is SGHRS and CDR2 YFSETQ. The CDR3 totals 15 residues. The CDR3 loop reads CASSLRDPLPSEQYF. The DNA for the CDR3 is TGCGCCAGCAGCCTCCGGGACCCACTCCCTTCCGAGCAGTACTTC. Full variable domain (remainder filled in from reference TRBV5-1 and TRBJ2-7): KAGVTQTPRYLIKTRGQQVTLSCSPISGHRSVSWYQQTPGQGLQFLFEYFSETQRNKGNFPGRFSGRQFSNSRSEMNVSTLELGDSALYLCASSLRDPLPSEQYFGPGTRLTVT.

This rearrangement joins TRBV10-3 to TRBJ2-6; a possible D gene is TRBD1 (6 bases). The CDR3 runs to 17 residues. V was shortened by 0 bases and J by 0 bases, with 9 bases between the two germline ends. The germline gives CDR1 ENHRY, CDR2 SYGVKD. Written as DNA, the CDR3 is TGTGCCATCAGTGAGTCAAAAGGGGGCTCTGGGGCCAACGTCCTGACTTTC. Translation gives CAISESKGGSGANVLTF.

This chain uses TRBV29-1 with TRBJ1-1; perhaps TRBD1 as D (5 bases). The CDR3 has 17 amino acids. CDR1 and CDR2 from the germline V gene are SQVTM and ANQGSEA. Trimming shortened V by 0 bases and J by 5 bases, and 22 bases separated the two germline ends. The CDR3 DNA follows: TGCAGCGTTGAAGATCTGGGGGGATTGGTAGGTTGGACTGAAGCTTTCTTT. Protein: CSVEDLGGLVGWTEAFF.

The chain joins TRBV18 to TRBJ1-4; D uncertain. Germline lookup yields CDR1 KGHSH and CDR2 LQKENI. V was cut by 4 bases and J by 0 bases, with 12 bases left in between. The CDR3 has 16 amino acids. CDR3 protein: CASSLSLSSTNEKLFF. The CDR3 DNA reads TGTGCCAGCTCACTCAGCCTGTCGTCAACTAATGAAAAACTGTTTTTT. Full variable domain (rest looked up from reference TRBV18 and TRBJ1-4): NAGVMQNPRHLVRRRGQEARLRCSPMKGHSHVYWYRQLPEEGLKFMVYLQKENIIDESGMPKERFSAEFPKEGPSILRIQQVVRGDSAAYFCASSLSLSSTNEKLFFGSGTQLSVL.

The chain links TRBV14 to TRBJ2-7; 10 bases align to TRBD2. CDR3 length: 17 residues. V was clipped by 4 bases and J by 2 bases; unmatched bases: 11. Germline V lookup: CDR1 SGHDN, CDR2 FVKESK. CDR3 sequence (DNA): TGTGCCAGCAGCCGGAGTAGTGGACTAGCGGCGACCTACGAGCAGTACTTC. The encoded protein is CASSRSSGLAATYEQYF.

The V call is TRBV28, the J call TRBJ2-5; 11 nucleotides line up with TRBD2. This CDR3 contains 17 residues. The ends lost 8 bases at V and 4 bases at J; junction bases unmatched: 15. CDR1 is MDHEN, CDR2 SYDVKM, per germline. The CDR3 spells CASRTGTSGKGGETQYF. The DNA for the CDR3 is TGTGCCAGCCGAACCGGGACTAGCGGAAAGGGGGGAGAGACCCAGTACTTC.

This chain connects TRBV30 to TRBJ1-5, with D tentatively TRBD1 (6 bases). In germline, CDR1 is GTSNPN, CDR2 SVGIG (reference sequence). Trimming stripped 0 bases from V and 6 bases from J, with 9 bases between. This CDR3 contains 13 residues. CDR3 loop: CAWSVQGRQPQHF. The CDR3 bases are TGTGCCTGGAGTGTACAGGGACGTCAGCCCCAGCATTTT.

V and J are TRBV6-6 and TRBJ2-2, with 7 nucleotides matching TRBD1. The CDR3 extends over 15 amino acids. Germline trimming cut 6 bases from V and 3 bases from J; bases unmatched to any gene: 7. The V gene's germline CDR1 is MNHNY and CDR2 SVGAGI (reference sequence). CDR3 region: CASSPTGMDTGELFF. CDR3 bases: TGTGCCAGCAGCCCGACAGGGATGGACACCGGGGAGCTGTTTTTT.

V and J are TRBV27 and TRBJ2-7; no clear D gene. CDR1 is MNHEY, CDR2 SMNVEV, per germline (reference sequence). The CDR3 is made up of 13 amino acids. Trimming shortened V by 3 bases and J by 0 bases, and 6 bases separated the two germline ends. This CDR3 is CASSFSSSYEQYF. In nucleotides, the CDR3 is TGTGCCAGCAGTTTTTCCAGCTCCTACGAGCAGTACTTC.

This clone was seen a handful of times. DNA for the CDR3: TGTGCCAGCAGCCTACCTTTTCTCACTGGCGAGCAGTACTTC. Amino acid sequence: CASSLPFLTGEQYF. The chain is built from TRBV7-2 and TRBJ2-7; D remains unclear. V lost 5 bases and J 6 bases, leaving 17 bases between the germline ends. Germline V gives CDR1 SGHTA, CDR2 FQGNSA. The CDR3 loop spans 14 amino acids.

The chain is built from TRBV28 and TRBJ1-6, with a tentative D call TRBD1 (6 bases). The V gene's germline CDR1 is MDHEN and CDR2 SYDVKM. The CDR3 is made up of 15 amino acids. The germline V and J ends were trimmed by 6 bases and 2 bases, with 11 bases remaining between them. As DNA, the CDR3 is TGTGCCAGCAGGGGAACAGGGCCCTATAATTCACCCCTCCACTTT. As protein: CASRGTGPYNSPLHF.

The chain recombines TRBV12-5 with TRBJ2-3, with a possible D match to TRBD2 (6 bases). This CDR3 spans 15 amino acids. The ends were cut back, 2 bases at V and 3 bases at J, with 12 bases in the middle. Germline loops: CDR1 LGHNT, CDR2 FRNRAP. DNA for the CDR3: TGTGCTAGTGGTTTGACCTGGGACTTTACAGATACGCAGTATTTT. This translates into CASGLTWDFTDTQYF.

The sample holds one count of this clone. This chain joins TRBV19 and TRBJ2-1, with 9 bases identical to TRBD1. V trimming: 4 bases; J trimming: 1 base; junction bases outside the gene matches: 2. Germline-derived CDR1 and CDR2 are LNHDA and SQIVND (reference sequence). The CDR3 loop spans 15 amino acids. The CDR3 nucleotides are TGTGCCAGTAGTAAGGGACAGGGTTCCTACAATGAGCAGTTCTTC. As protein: CASSKGQGSYNEQFF.

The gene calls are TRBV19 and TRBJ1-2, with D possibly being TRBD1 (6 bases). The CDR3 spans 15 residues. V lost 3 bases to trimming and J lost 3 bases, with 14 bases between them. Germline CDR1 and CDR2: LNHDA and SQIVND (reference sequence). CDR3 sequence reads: CASSMVRDTYYGYTF. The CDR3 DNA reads TGTGCCAGTAGTATGGTTCGGGACACGTACTATGGCTACACCTTC.

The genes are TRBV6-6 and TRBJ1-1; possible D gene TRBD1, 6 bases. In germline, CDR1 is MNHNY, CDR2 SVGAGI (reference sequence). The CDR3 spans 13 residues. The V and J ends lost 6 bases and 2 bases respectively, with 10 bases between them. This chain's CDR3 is CASSYRDNTEAFF. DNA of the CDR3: TGTGCCAGCAGCTACAGGGATAACACTGAAGCTTTCTTT.